Each of the 28 T cell receptor beta chains below was sequenced from the same sample in a study of T cell changes during pregnancy in multiple sclerosis. Only in-frame clones appear in the TCRdb table, and some are missing; sequencing was by immunoSEQ multiplex PCR. The repertoire holds 40,000 to 50,000 clones, with around 91% as singletons. Sequences were derived from CD4+ T cells from peripheral blood mononuclear cells, sampled in the second trimester of pregnancy. The receptors derive from a female donor in good health, enrolled as a control in a pregnancy study.

The chain links TRBV7-2 to TRBJ1-3; no clear D. The CDR3 loop spans 15 amino acids. Trimming cost V 4 bases and J 0 bases, with 10 bases left between them. CDR1 is SGHTA, CDR2 FQGNSA, per germline. For the CDR3, the DNA is TGTGCCAGCAGCTCCCAACTAGGCTCTGGAAACACCATATATTTT. Translated, it gives CASSSQLGSGNTIYF.

The chain couples TRBV9 to TRBJ1-2; perhaps TRBD1 as D (5 bases). Germline V gene data show CDR1 as SGDLS and CDR2 as YYNGEE. This CDR3 region has 15 residues. Trimming pared 4 bases from V and 0 bases from J, leaving 13 bases between. The CDR3 DNA reads as TGTGCCAGCAGCCCCCAAGGGGCAGCTAACTATGGCTACACCTTC. Translated, it gives CASSPQGAANYGYTF. The full variable domain, in which reference TRBV9 and TRBJ1-2 provide the parts outside the CDR3, is DSGVTQTPKHLITATGQRVTLRCSPRSGDLSVYWYQQSLDQGLQFLIQYYNGEERAKGNILERFSAQQFPDLHSELNLSSLELGDSALYFCASSPQGAANYGYTFGSGTRLTVV.

The chain links TRBV7-2 to TRBJ2-1, with TRBD2 identical over 13 bases. CDR1 is SGHTA, CDR2 FQGNSA, per germline. The J segment lost 6 bases and the V segment lost 2 bases, leaving 7 bases of the junction unmatched. The CDR3 contains 17 residues. CDR3 sequence (DNA): TGTGCCAGCAGCTTACGGTCGACTAGCGGGGGGTTCAATGAGCAGTTCTTC. It yields the protein CASSLRSTSGGFNEQFF.

The CDR3, as DNA: TGTGCCTGGAGTACGGGACAGGGAGGAGGAAACACCATATATTTT. It is translated as CAWSTGQGGGNTIYF. The rearrangement joins TRBV30 to TRBJ1-3; 9 nucleotides align to TRBD1. With 2 bases clipped from V and 4 bases from J, the junction kept 6 bases outside the gene matches. CDR1 and CDR2 (germline): GTSNPN, SVGIG (reference sequence). The CDR3 is 15 residues long.

V is TRBV5-1 and J is TRBJ1-4, with D perhaps matching TRBD1 (6 bases). Trimming took off 0 bases at V and 5 bases at J, with 11 bases between the two ends. CDR1 and CDR2 from the germline V gene are SGHRS and YFSETQ. The CDR3 runs 15 residues. The CDR3 loop is CASSLAPRGNEKLFF. CDR3 nucleotide sequence: TGCGCCAGCAGCTTGGCCCCAAGGGGGAATGAAAAACTGTTTTTT.

The gene calls are TRBV6-5 and TRBJ1-1; D is ambiguous. Germline assignment: CDR1 MNHEY and CDR2 SVGAGI. The CDR3 is made up of 11 amino acids. The germline V and J ends were trimmed by 5 bases and 6 bases, with 7 bases remaining between them. For the CDR3, the DNA is TGTGCCAGCAGTCCCCAGTCTGAAGCTTTCTTT. Protein sequence: CASSPQSEAFF.

V gene TRBV15 combines with J gene TRBJ1-3, with TRBD1 matching over 8 bases. The germline V gene encodes CDR1 LNHNV and CDR2 YYDKDF (reference sequence). This CDR3 comprises 17 residues. With 6 bases clipped from V and 4 bases from J, the junction kept 14 bases outside the gene matches. The CDR3 protein is CATRVGTGGAGGNTIYF. DNA of the CDR3: TGTGCCACCAGAGTGGGAACAGGGGGGGCCGGCGGAAACACCATATATTTT.

This clone has just a few counts. This chain links TRBV6-5 with TRBJ1-1, with TRBD1 matching 9 bases. This CDR3 contains 14 residues. V trimming: 2 bases; J trimming: 5 bases; junction bases outside the gene matches: 3. Germline loops: CDR1 MNHEY, CDR2 SVGAGI. CDR3 sequence (DNA): TGTGCCAGCAGTTACGGGACAGGGCCAACTGAAGCTTTCTTT. Its translation is CASSYGTGPTEAFF.

This chain links TRBV5-1 with TRBJ2-7, with D possibly matching TRBD1 (6 bases). V was shortened by 3 bases and J by 4 bases, with 14 bases between the two germline ends. The CDR3 extends over 14 amino acids. Germline V gene sequence: CDR1 SGHRS, CDR2 YFSETQ. CDR3 nucleotides: TGCGCCAGCAGCTCACTAGGACAGATATACGAGCAGTACTTC. Translation: CASSSLGQIYEQYF.

The genes are TRBV6-1 and TRBJ2-3; D is unclear. This CDR3 spans 15 amino acids. V was pared by 8 bases and J by 0 bases, with 15 bases between. The germline gives CDR1 MNHNS, CDR2 SASEGT. The CDR3 nucleotides read TGTGCCAGCGTCGAGGCGAACCCTAGCACAGATACGCAGTATTTT. As protein: CASVEANPSTDTQYF.

J is TRBJ1-2 and V is TRBV10-3; D remains unclear. V was pared by 2 bases and J by 5 bases, with 12 bases between. This CDR3 has 14 amino acids. The germline V gene encodes CDR1 ENHRY and CDR2 SYGVKD. The CDR3 reads CAISEAWAEYGYTF. The DNA of the CDR3 is TGTGCCATCAGTGAGGCGTGGGCTGAGTATGGCTACACCTTC.

The DNA for the CDR3 is TGTGCTAGTGGTTTGGTACTAGGTCCCCGGGAGGTGTACCTATCCTACAATGAGCAGTTCTTC. Translation gives CASGLVLGPREVYLSYNEQFF. The V call is TRBV12-5, the J call TRBJ2-1; TRBD2 matches 7 bases. The CDR3 has 21 amino acids. From germline, CDR1 is LGHNT and CDR2 FRNRAP. Unmatched junction bases numbered 18, after V lost 0 bases and J lost 1 base.

V and J are TRBV7-2 and TRBJ1-2; 11 bases map to TRBD1. CDR1 and CDR2 from the germline V gene are SGHTA and FQGNSA. V lost 5 bases to trimming and J lost 2 bases; unmatched junction nucleotides: 4. CDR3 length: 15 amino acids. CDR3 in amino acids: CASSAGQGVNYGYTF. CDR3 DNA: TGTGCCAGCAGCGCGGGACAGGGGGTGAACTATGGCTACACCTTC.

The gene calls are TRBV30 and TRBJ1-2; D unresolved. The CDR3 spans 12 residues. CDR1 GTSNPN and CDR2 SVGIG come from the germline V gene (reference sequence). Trimming removed 7 bases from V and 0 bases from J, with 9 bases in between. The CDR3 spells CAYVLANYGYTF. CDR3 sequence (DNA): TGTGCCTACGTGTTAGCTAACTATGGCTACACCTTC.

This rearrangement joins TRBV9 to TRBJ2-7, with 7 bases matching TRBD2. The CDR3 length is 16 residues. V was clipped by 4 bases and J by 0 bases; unmatched bases: 10. Germline V CDR1 and CDR2: SGDLS, YYNGEE. The CDR3 reads CASSPRMGGSSYEQYF. The CDR3 nucleotides read TGTGCCAGCAGCCCCCGGATGGGGGGGAGCTCCTACGAGCAGTACTTC. Filled out from reference TRBV9 and TRBJ2-7, the complete variable domain reads DSGVTQTPKHLITATGQRVTLRCSPRSGDLSVYWYQQSLDQGLQFLIQYYNGEERAKGNILERFSAQQFPDLHSELNLSSLELGDSALYFCASSPRMGGSSYEQYFGPGTRLTVT.

The V call is TRBV5-4, the J call TRBJ2-2; no clear D gene. The CDR3 is 16 residues long. V shed 4 bases and J shed 0 bases, with 13 bases lying between them. Germline V gene data show CDR1 as SGHNT and CDR2 as YYREEE (reference sequence). The CDR3 DNA follows: TGTGCCAGCAGCCTCCGAGGTCCGGCGAACACCGGGGAGCTGTTTTTT. This encodes CASSLRGPANTGELFF.

The CDR3 loop is CASSWTGDSGEQYF. The CDR3 DNA sequence: TGTGCCAGCAGCTGGACAGGGGATAGTGGCGAGCAGTACTTC. This rearrangement joins TRBV7-2 to TRBJ2-7; TRBD1 matches at 9 bases. In germline, CDR1 is SGHTA, CDR2 FQGNSA. The J segment lost 6 bases and the V segment lost 4 bases, leaving 7 bases of the junction unmatched. CDR3 length: 14 amino acids. Full variable domain (remainder filled in from reference TRBV7-2 and TRBJ2-7): GAGVSQSPSNKVTEKGKDVELRCDPISGHTALYWYRQSLGQGLEFLIYFQGNSAPDKSGLPSDRFSAERTGGSVSTLTIQRTQQEDSAVYLCASSWTGDSGEQYFGPGTRLTVT.

This sequence joins TRBV4-3 and TRBJ1-3, with 7 bases that match TRBD1. Looked up from germline, CDR1 is LGHNA and CDR2 is YSLEER. Losses at the gene ends were 0 bases for V and 0 bases for J; bases not matched to a gene: 2. CDR3 length: 16 residues. The CDR3 sequence is CASSQDRQGSGNTIYF. In DNA, the CDR3 is TGCGCCAGCAGCCAAGATCGACAGGGCTCTGGAAACACCATATATTTT.

The V and J genes are TRBV12-5 and TRBJ2-5, with 7 bases fitting TRBD1. The CDR3 spans 13 residues. Looked up from germline, CDR1 is LGHNT and CDR2 is FRNRAP. V lost 7 bases to trimming and J lost 5 bases; unmatched junction nucleotides: 7. DNA for the CDR3: TGTGCTAGTGCAGTACAGGGGAGTGAGACCCAGTACTTC. This sequence encodes CASAVQGSETQYF.

V gene TRBV5-4 combines with J gene TRBJ1-1; 7 bases fit TRBD1. V lost 4 bases, J lost 6 bases, and 6 bases stayed unmatched. Germline V gene lookup returns CDR1 SGHNT and CDR2 YYREEE (reference sequence). The length of the CDR3 is 13 residues. CDR3 nucleotides: TGTGCCAGCAGCACTACAGGGGTGGCTGAAGCTTTCTTT. It is translated as CASSTTGVAEAFF.

This clone was seen once. The chain is built from TRBV5-5 and TRBJ1-4, with a weak D call TRBD1 (5 bases). Germline V gene sequence: CDR1 SGHKS, CDR2 YYEKEE (reference sequence). V was clipped by 0 bases and J by 8 bases, with 8 bases between them. The CDR3 is 13 amino acids. CDR3 in amino acids: CASSLAGPEKLFF. CDR3 DNA sequence: TGTGCCAGCAGCTTGGCAGGGCCGGAAAAACTGTTTTTT.

The chain recombines TRBV5-5 with TRBJ1-1, with D possibly being TRBD1 (6 bases). The CDR3 totals 14 residues. Trimming took off 2 bases at V and 1 base at J, with 9 bases between the two ends. The V gene's germline CDR1 is SGHKS and CDR2 YYEKEE (reference sequence). For the CDR3, the DNA is TGTGCCAGCAGCTTTAGGGGACAGAACACTGAAGCTTTCTTT. It codes for CASSFRGQNTEAFF.

The rearrangement joins TRBV7-3 to TRBJ1-6, with 8 bases identical to TRBD1. CDR1 and CDR2 from the germline V gene are SGHTA and FQGTGA. Trimming took 0 bases from V and 7 from J; bases not matched to a gene: 2. The CDR3 contains 15 residues. The CDR3 coding sequence is TGTGCCAGCAGCTTAACCCAGGGGGCGAATTCACCCCTCCACTTT. This sequence encodes CASSLTQGANSPLHF.

This CDR3 is CASSPGQGDQPQHF. The CDR3 DNA sequence: TGTGCCAGCAGCCCGGGACAGGGGGACCAGCCCCAGCATTTT. V gene TRBV7-2 combines with J gene TRBJ1-5; 11 bases agree with TRBD1. The germline V gene has CDR1 SGHTA and CDR2 FQGNSA. This CDR3 region has 14 residues. J gave up 7 bases and V 5 bases, and 4 bases lay outside the gene matches.

The rearrangement links TRBV7-2 to TRBJ1-3; 9 bases map to TRBD1. The V and J ends lost 1 base and 4 bases, in that order; junction bases with no gene match: 2. This CDR3 comprises 15 residues. Germline V CDR1 and CDR2: SGHTA, FQGNSA. CDR3 residues: CASSLGGTGGNTIYF. CDR3 coding DNA: TGTGCCAGCAGCTTAGGGGGGACAGGGGGAAACACCATATATTTT.

The rearrangement uses TRBV6-5 and TRBJ1-1; D is ambiguous. Germline CDR1 and CDR2: MNHEY and SVGAGI. There are 15 residues in the CDR3. Trimming removed 2 bases at V and 4 bases at J, with 14 bases between. The DNA of the CDR3 is TGTGCCAGCAGTTACCACGTGAGTCCAAGCACTGAAGCTTTCTTT. Translated: CASSYHVSPSTEAFF.

The chain links TRBV7-9 to TRBJ2-3; 8 nucleotides line up with TRBD1. V shed 1 base, J shed 11 bases, and the junction held 14 bases outside the gene matches. Germline V gene sequence: CDR1 SEHNR, CDR2 FQNEAQ (reference sequence). CDR3 size: 16 residues. The CDR3 bases are TGTGCCAGCAGCTTAGAAACTCCGGCACAGGGGGGCAGGCAGTATTTT. Residues: CASSLETPAQGGRQYF. The full variable domain, completed using reference TRBV7-9 and TRBJ2-3, is DTGVSQNPRHKITKRGQNVTFRCDPISEHNRLYWYRQTLGQGPEFLTYFQNEAQLEKSRLLSDRFSAERPKGSFSTLEIQRTEQGDSAMYLCASSLETPAQGGRQYFGPGTRLTVL.

The chain combines TRBV7-9 with TRBJ1-4; TRBD1 might be the D (5 bases). CDR1 is SEHNR and CDR2 is FQNEAQ in the germline V gene (reference sequence). This CDR3 region has 15 residues. Between the trimmed V and J ends, which lost 4 bases and 6 bases, there was a span of 15 bases. The CDR3 reads CASSSEARGDEKLFF. DNA for the CDR3: TGTGCCAGCAGCTCCGAGGCTAGGGGTGATGAAAAACTGTTTTTT.